These 12 T cell receptor beta chains originate from one sample sequenced in a study of blood T cell repertoires in COVID-19. Sequencing used immunoSEQ multiplex PCR; TCRdb keeps in-frame clones, though not all of them. The sample holds 130,000 to 150,000 clones, 88% seen once. Material for sequencing was peripheral blood. The origin of the receptors is a human donor in a cohort sampled during active COVID-19.

The rearrangement links TRBV6-1 to TRBJ2-5; 10 nucleotides match TRBD2. The ends lost 4 bases at V and 3 bases at J; junction bases unmatched: 2. The germline V gene encodes CDR1 MNHNS and CDR2 SASEGT. The CDR3 sequence is 14 residues long. In DNA, the CDR3 is TGTGCCAGCAGTGGAGCGGGGGGGAAAGAGACCCAGTACTTC. Residues: CASSGAGGKETQYF.

This sequence joins TRBV24-1 and TRBJ1-5; the D gene is possibly TRBD1 (5 bases). The V and J ends lost 9 bases and 2 bases respectively, with 10 bases between them. Per the germline V gene, CDR1 is KGHDR and CDR2 is SFDVKD. The CDR3 is 13 amino acids. The chain's CDR3 is CATAKGGNQPQHF. Written as DNA, the CDR3 is TGTGCCACCGCGAAAGGGGGCAATCAGCCCCAGCATTTT.

The chain recombines TRBV4-3 with TRBJ2-1; 11 nucleotides match TRBD2. The germline V gene encodes CDR1 LGHNA and CDR2 YSLEER. V lost 0 bases to trimming and J lost 2 bases; unmatched junction nucleotides: 0. There are 16 residues in the CDR3. Here the CDR3 DNA reads TGCGCCAGCAGCCAAGATAGCGGGGGGGCCTACAATGAGCAGTTCTTC. This translates into CASSQDSGGAYNEQFF.

The chain is built from TRBV6-2 or TRBV6-3 and TRBJ2-7; 9 bases fit TRBD1. The CDR3 length is 15 residues. Germline trimming cut 6 bases from V and 2 bases from J; bases unmatched to any gene: 8. CDR1 and CDR2 from the germline V gene are MNHEY and SVGEGT. CDR3 amino acids: CASSDRDRVAYEQYF. CDR3 nucleotides: TGTGCCAGCAGCGACCGGGACAGGGTGGCCTACGAGCAGTACTTC.

This clone was picked up one time. The rearrangement links TRBV28 to TRBJ2-5; D gene uncertain. The germline CDR1 and CDR2 sequences are MDHEN and SYDVKM. The CDR3 is 11 residues long. V gave up 3 bases and J gave up 3 bases, with 2 bases separating them. The CDR3 is CASSFKETQYF. The CDR3 DNA follows: TGTGCCAGCAGTTTCAAAGAGACCCAGTACTTC.

The rearrangement links TRBV18 to TRBJ2-1; the match to TRBD2 covers 10 bases. Unmatched junction bases numbered 8, after V lost 0 bases and J lost 9 bases. The CDR3 totals 16 residues. Germline CDR1 and CDR2: KGHSH and LQKENI. Written as DNA, the CDR3 is TGTGCCAGCTCACCACCGGGCCTAGCGGGAGTGGTTGAGCAGTTCTTC. Residues: CASSPPGLAGVVEQFF.

As concerns this clone: A read error may produce the germline difference seen at one junction end. This rearrangement joins TRBV28 to TRBJ2-7, with D possibly matching TRBD2 (6 bases). This CDR3 is built from 15 residues. Germline V CDR1 and CDR2: MDHEN, SYDVKM. The CDR3 sequence is CASSLPGTSAAEQYF. CDR3 coding DNA: TGTGCCAGTAGTTTACCGGGGACTTCGGCCGCCGAGCAGTACTTC.

This chain links TRBV11-3 with TRBJ2-2, with D possibly being TRBD1 (6 bases). V was clipped by 5 bases and J by 1 base, with 11 bases between them. This CDR3 has 15 amino acids. Germline values: CDR1 SGHNT, CDR2 YENEEA. Here the CDR3 reads CASSPKTGNTGELFF. The CDR3 DNA follows: TGTGCCAGCAGCCCAAAGACAGGGAACACCGGGGAGCTGTTTTTT.

This clone has a handful of counts. The chain links TRBV27 to TRBJ2-7; TRBD2 matches at 8 bases. Germline values: CDR1 MNHEY, CDR2 SMNVEV (reference sequence). The junction had 6 bases not matched to a gene; V was cut back by 7 bases and J by 1 base. The CDR3 covers 14 residues. The CDR3 region has the DNA TGTGCCAGCACCCCCTCGGGGGGGTCCTACGAGCAGTACTTC. Amino acid sequence: CASTPSGGSYEQYF.

The chain's CDR3 is CASSKVGDRGSPNYGYTF. CDR3 bases: TGTGCCAGCAGCAAAGTTGGGGACAGGGGATCCCCCAACTATGGCTACACCTTC. The chain links TRBV21-1 to TRBJ1-2; the tabulated D call, TRBD1, remains unverified against the DNA. TRBV21-1 is marked as a pseudogene. This CDR3 comprises 18 residues.

This chain uses TRBV6-6 with TRBJ2-3; D possibly corresponds to TRBD2 (7 bases). Deletions cut 7 bases from V and 0 bases from J, with 17 bases between. Germline CDR1 is MNHNY and CDR2 is SVGAGI (reference sequence). The CDR3 contains 16 residues. The CDR3, as DNA: TGTGCCAGCAACACCGTGGGGGGGCTGAGCACAGATACGCAGTATTTT. Translation: CASNTVGGLSTDTQYF.

This clone has a single count. The chain employs TRBV7-2 and TRBJ2-1, with TRBD1 identical over 7 bases. Germline loops: CDR1 SGHTA, CDR2 FQGNSA. The length of the CDR3 is 15 residues. Trimming cost V 4 bases and J 4 bases; bases outside gene matches: 7. CDR3 in amino acids: CASSYRDSDYNEQFF. The CDR3 DNA sequence: TGTGCCAGCAGCTACCGGGACAGCGATTACAATGAGCAGTTCTTC.